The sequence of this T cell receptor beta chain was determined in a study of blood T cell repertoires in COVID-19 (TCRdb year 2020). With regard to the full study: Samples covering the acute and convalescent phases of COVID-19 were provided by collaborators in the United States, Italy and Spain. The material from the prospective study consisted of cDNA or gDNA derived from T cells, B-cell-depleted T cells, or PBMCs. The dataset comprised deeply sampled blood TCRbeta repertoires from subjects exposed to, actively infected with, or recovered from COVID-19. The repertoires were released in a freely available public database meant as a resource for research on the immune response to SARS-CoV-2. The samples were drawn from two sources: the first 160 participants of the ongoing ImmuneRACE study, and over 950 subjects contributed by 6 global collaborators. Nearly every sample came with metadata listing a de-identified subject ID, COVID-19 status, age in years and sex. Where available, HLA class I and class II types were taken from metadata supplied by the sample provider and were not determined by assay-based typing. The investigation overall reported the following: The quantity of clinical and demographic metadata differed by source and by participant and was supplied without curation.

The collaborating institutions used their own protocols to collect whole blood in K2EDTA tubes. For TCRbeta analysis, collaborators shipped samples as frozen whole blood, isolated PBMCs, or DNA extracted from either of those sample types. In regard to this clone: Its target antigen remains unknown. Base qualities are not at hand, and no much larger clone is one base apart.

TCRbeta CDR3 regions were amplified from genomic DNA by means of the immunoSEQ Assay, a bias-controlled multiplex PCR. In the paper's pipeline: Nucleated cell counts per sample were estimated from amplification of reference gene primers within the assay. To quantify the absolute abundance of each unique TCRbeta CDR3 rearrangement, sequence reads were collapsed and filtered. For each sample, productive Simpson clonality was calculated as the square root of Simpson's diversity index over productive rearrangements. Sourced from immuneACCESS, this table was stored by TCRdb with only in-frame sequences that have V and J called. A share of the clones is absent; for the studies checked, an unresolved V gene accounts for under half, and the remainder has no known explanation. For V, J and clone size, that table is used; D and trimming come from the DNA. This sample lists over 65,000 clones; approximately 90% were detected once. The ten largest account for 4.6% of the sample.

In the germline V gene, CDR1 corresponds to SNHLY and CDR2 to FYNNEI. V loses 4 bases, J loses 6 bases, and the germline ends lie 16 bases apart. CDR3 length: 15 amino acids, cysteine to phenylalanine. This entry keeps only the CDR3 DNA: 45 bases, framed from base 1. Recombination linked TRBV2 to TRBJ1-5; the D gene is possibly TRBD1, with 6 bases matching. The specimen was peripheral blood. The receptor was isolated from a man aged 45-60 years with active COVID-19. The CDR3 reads CASSGLKTGSQPQHF. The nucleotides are TGTGCCAGCAGTGGATTGAAGACAGGTAGTCAGCCCCAGCATTTT.